The text below deals with one T cell receptor beta chain. What it binds is unknown. The germline CDR1 and CDR2 sequences are LNHNV and YYDKDF (reference sequence). The CDR3 length is 13 residues. Trimming cost V 4 bases and J 10 bases, with 16 bases left between them. The study ran its PCR with 60 Vbeta and 13 Jbeta primers. This table comes from immunoSEQ multiplex PCR, and its TCRdb copy is limited to in-frame clones, with some not included. In the table there are 150,000 to 200,000 clones, approximately 85% of which are singletons. The data originate from a study of cytomegalovirus exposure and HLA in healthy donors. Study in general: Inside one of the first data releases sat around 85 million unique TCRs taken from HLA-typed donors. Study results and caveats: Exclusion applied to some V segments, including TRBV6-2 and TRBV6-3, as they were indistinguishable.

The V call is TRBV15, the J call TRBJ1-2, with D possibly TRBD1 on 5 matching bases. The TCR was taken from a girl aged 10 to 17 in good health and CMV-seropositive. Material for sequencing was PBMCs. This chain's CDR3 is CATSTTGNQNYTF. The CDR3 nucleotides read TGTGCCACCAGCACTACAGGTAATCAAAACTACACCTTC.